A selection of T cell receptor beta chains follows, all from one sample in a study of T-cell memory formation after mild COVID-19. TCRdb ran MiXCR on the 5' RACE reads and lists one entry per CDR3 protein. The data hold fewer than 110,000 distinct CDR3 sequences, with under 15% observed a single time. Sequencing used PBMCs or a T cell subset sorted from them (not recorded which). The receptors originated from a man in his late teens or twenties who had mild COVID-19 (a few samples of this study predate the infection). Cell type and time point are not known. CDR3s include the opening cysteine and the closing phenylalanine or tryptophan. The D gene is left open where the match is weak. Size is omitted from some rows. Given values are once, few, many or a class for expanded clones.

j_call clone_size v_call d_call cdr3_nt cdr3_aa
TRBJ2-5 . TRBV3-1 . TGTGCCAGCAGCCAAGATTCAGGGTTTAAAGAGACCCAGTACTTC CASSQDSGFKETQYF
TRBJ2-2 few TRBV10-3 . TGTGCCATCAGTGAGATCGGGGGACCCACCGGGGAGCTGTTTTTT CAISEIGGPTGELFF
TRBJ2-1 many TRBV19 TRBD2 TGTGCCAGTAGTCGGGGGGAAACCTACAATGAGCAGTTCTTC CASSRGETYNEQFF
TRBJ2-7 few TRBV7-9 . TGTGCCAGCAGCTTAGCCGCCTACGAGCAGTACTTC CASSLAAYEQYF
TRBJ2-7 . TRBV20-1 TRBD2 TGCAGTGCTAGAGTAGAGTCTAGCGGGGGCTTCTACGAGCAGTACTTC CSARVESSGGFYEQYF
TRBJ2-5 . TRBV6-5 TRBD1 TGTGCCAGCAGTCAACAGGGACAGTGGACCCAGTACTTC CASSQQGQWTQYF
TRBJ2-3 . TRBV12-3/TRBV12-4 TRBD2 TGTGCCAGCAGATATCCGGGACTAGCGGGGGGGAGCACAGATACGCAGTATTTT CASRYPGLAGGSTDTQYF
TRBJ1-1 few TRBV10-3 . TGTGCCATCAGGTTAAGTATGAACACTGAAGCTTTCTTT CAIRLSMNTEAFF
TRBJ2-5 . TRBV12-3/TRBV12-4 TRBD1 TGTGCCAGCAGTTTTCCCGCCTCAGGGGGCTATGAGACCCAGTACTTC CASSFPASGGYETQYF
TRBJ2-7 . TRBV5-1 TRBD2 TGCGCCAGCACCTTGGAGATTAGCGGGAGCTACGAGCAGTACTTC CASTLEISGSYEQYF
TRBJ2-3 . TRBV7-2 . TGTGCCAGCAGCTTAGTGGCCGTAGGAGATACGCAGTATTTT CASSLVAVGDTQYF
TRBJ2-3 few TRBV5-4 TRBD2 TGTGCCAGCAGCTTGGATCCTAGCGGGGGGCGCACAGATACGCAGTATTTT CASSLDPSGGRTDTQYF
TRBJ2-7 few TRBV7-9 TRBD2 TGTGCCACCGGGGGGGACTACTCCTACGAGCAGTACTTC CATGGDYSYEQYF
TRBJ2-5 . TRBV9 . TGTGCCAGCAGCGTAGTGGCCCGTGGGACCCAGTACTTC CASSVVARGTQYF
TRBJ2-1 . TRBV5-1 . TGCGCCAGCAGCGACCGGACAGAATACAATGAGCAGTTCTTC CASSDRTEYNEQFF
TRBJ2-5 . TRBV9 TRBD2 TGTGCCAGCAGCGTAGCCGGTAGGGGAGGGGATGAGACCCAGTACTTC CASSVAGRGGDETQYF
TRBJ2-7 few TRBV4-1 . TGCGCCAGCAGCCAAGATAGGGGGTCCGTGAAGTACTTC CASSQDRGSVKYF
TRBJ2-3 few TRBV9 . TGTGCCAGCAGCGTAGTTCCGGGGGGCACAGATACGCAGTATTTT CASSVVPGGTDTQYF
TRBJ2-1 . TRBV29-1 TRBD2 TGCAGCGTTGGCCCGGGACTAGCGGGGGAGACCTTCAATGAGCAGTTCTTC CSVGPGLAGETFNEQFF
TRBJ1-1 . TRBV11-3 . TGTGCCAGCAGCTCAGACAGTTCCACTGAAGCTTTCTTT CASSSDSSTEAFF
TRBJ1-6 . TRBV7-8 . TGTGCCAGCAGCTTAGCGTGGGGGAATTCACCCCTCCACTTT CASSLAWGNSPLHF
TRBJ1-4 . TRBV11-2 . TGTGCCAGCAGCTCGGGAACGGGGCTTTCGAATGAAAAACTGTTTTTT CASSSGTGLSNEKLFF
TRBJ1-2 . TRBV6-1 . TGTGCCAGCAGTGAATGGGGGGCGAGAGGTGGCTACACCTTC CASSEWGARGGYTF
TRBJ1-5 . TRBV3-1 TRBD1 TGTGCCAGCAGCCAAGAAGGGGACAGTCAGCCCCAGCATTTT CASSQEGDSQPQHF
TRBJ2-1 few TRBV7-6 TRBD2 TGTGCCAGCAGCTTAGAAACCCTAGCGGGGGATGAGCAGTTCTTC CASSLETLAGDEQFF
TRBJ2-2 few TRBV7-2 TRBD2 TGTGCCAGCAGCGGCATTTGGGGAGCGGGGGGGCCCCCCGGGGAGCTGTTTTTT CASSGIWGAGGPPGELFF
TRBJ1-2 . TRBV19 . TGTGCCAGTAGCGCAGGGGTTTACTATGGCTACACCTTC CASSAGVYYGYTF
TRBJ2-5 . TRBV29-1 . TGCAGCGTTCGTTGGGGGGGCCTCGAGACCCAGTACTTC CSVRWGGLETQYF
TRBJ2-5 many TRBV12-3/TRBV12-4 . TGTGCCAGCAGTTCGGGCAGGGTATACGAGACCCAGTACTTC CASSSGRVYETQYF
TRBJ2-3 . TRBV7-9 TRBD1 TGTGCCAGCAGGAATACAGGGGGCACAGATACGCAGTATTTT CASRNTGGTDTQYF
TRBJ1-5 . TRBV6-1 . TGTGCCAGCAGTCCCGACAACACCTATTATCAGCCCCAGCATTTT CASSPDNTYYQPQHF
TRBJ2-1 many TRBV7-6 TRBD1 TGTGCCAGCAGCTTAGGAGGGGGGACAGGCAATGAGCAGTTCTTC CASSLGGGTGNEQFF
TRBJ2-3 few TRBV9 . TGTGCCAGCAGCGCATCAACTGCACGCACAGATACGCAGTATTTT CASSASTARTDTQYF
TRBJ2-3 many TRBV27 TRBD1 TGTGCCAGCAGTCCCCGGGACAGGGGCACAGATACGCAGTATTTT CASSPRDRGTDTQYF
TRBJ1-5 . TRBV7-9 . TGTGCCAGCAGCTTAGACCAGGGCAATCAGCCCCAGCATTTT CASSLDQGNQPQHF
TRBJ1-6 . TRBV20-1 . TGCAGTGCTAGAGAGGAGGGGTTCCCAGGGACCCTCCACTTT CSAREEGFPGTLHF
TRBJ2-6 few TRBV4-3 . TGCGCCAGCAGCCAAGATCTAGTGGCCCAATCCTCTGGGGCCAACGTCCTGACTTTC CASSQDLVAQSSGANVLTF
TRBJ1-1 few TRBV20-1 . TGCAGTGCTAGAAACAGGGTGGGCACTGAAGCTTTCTTT CSARNRVGTEAFF
TRBJ2-1 . TRBV7-2 . TGTGCCAGCAGCGTGGGACTGACCAGGAACTCCTACAATGAGCAGTTCTTC CASSVGLTRNSYNEQFF
TRBJ2-5 few TRBV7-9 . TGTGCCAGCAGCTGGGGACCGCAAGAGACCCAGTACTTC CASSWGPQETQYF
TRBJ2-1 . TRBV5-6 . TGTGCCAGCAGCTTGATTTGGGAATACAATGAGCAGTTCTTC CASSLIWEYNEQFF
TRBJ2-1 few TRBV2 . TGTGCTATGATTGCCGGGTCTCTTAACAACAATGAGCAGTTCTTC CAMIAGSLNNNEQFF
TRBJ1-2 . TRBV7-9 . TGTGCCAGCAGCTTAGGAGACTATGGCTACACCTTC CASSLGDYGYTF
TRBJ2-1 few TRBV7-8 TRBD1 TGTGCCAGCAGCACCGGGACAGGGATTTACAATGAGCAGTTCTTC CASSTGTGIYNEQFF
TRBJ2-2 many TRBV4-1 . TGCGCCAGCAGCCACGGTTGGGGGCTTACCGGGGAGCTGTTTTTT CASSHGWGLTGELFF
TRBJ2-5 . TRBV6-6 . TGTGCCAGCATCGCCGGGACACTTCTCCAAGAGACCCAGTACTTC CASIAGTLLQETQYF
TRBJ2-5 few TRBV27 TRBD2 TGTGCCAGCAGTTTAACTAGCGGGGGGCACCAAGAGACCCAGTACTTC CASSLTSGGHQETQYF
TRBJ2-1 . TRBV29-1 . TGCAGCGTTGATGAGGTTGGTGAAAAGAATGAGCAGTTCTTC CSVDEVGEKNEQFF
TRBJ2-7 few TRBV5-4 . TGTGCCAGCAGCCAAGGTGGGGGATCCTACGAGCAGTACTTC CASSQGGGSYEQYF
TRBJ2-3 . TRBV24-1 . TGTGCCACCAGTGACCCAAGGACGGAAATAATCACAGATACGCAGTATTTT CATSDPRTEIITDTQYF
TRBJ2-1 . TRBV10-3 . TGTGCCATCAGTGAATGGGACAATGAGCAGTTCTTC CAISEWDNEQFF
TRBJ2-4 . TRBV27 . TGTGCCAGCAGTTTAGGGAGGTTGGGCATTCAGTACTTC CASSLGRLGIQYF
TRBJ2-5 . TRBV24-1 TRBD1 TGTGCCACCAGTGCCGAAGGGGGCAGGGGGCGCATGGAGACCCAGTACTTC CATSAEGGRGRMETQYF
TRBJ1-1 . TRBV29-1 . TGCAGCGTAGAAGGGGCCAGCATGAACACTGAAGCTTTCTTT CSVEGASMNTEAFF
TRBJ1-5 few TRBV28 . TGTGCCAGCAGTAAGGCGGCGCGAGGGGAATTT CASSKAARGEF